The 21 T cell receptor beta chains presented below share a single source sample, sequenced in a study of Ad26.COV2.S vaccination and SARS-CoV-2 variants (dated by TCRdb to about 2021). The protocol used for the library was the immunoSEQ multiplex PCR assay. The table was pulled from immuneACCESS by TCRdb, which kept in-frame rearrangements only. Such tables lose some clones; where checked, under half of the loss comes from unresolved V genes, and the rest has no known cause. The sample yields about 460,000 clones; 89% were counted once. The ten largest clones take up under 2% of the sample. The treatment or condition label on this specimen signifies: 15 to 20 received Ad26.COV2.S at low or high dose, single or two shots; 5 received placebo; per-sample allocation not given. For vaccine and placebo recipients, the sequenced repertoires came from samples collected on day 63 after the first injection.

The material sequenced was peripheral blood, taken in a trial of Ad26.COV2.S vaccine versus placebo. Receptors originate from a person between 18 and 65 years old who received the Ad26.COV2.S COVID-19 vaccine or a placebo.

The V gene is TRBV28, the J gene TRBJ1-1, with TRBD1 identical over 9 bases. The CDR3 sequence is 15 residues long. Germline V gives CDR1 MDHEN, CDR2 SYDVKM. V lost 5 bases, J lost 5 bases, and 9 bases stayed unmatched. CDR3 DNA sequence: TGTGCCAGCAGTCCCAAGGGACAGGGAAGGACTGAAGCTTTCTTT. Amino acid sequence: CASSPKGQGRTEAFF.

The J gene is TRBJ2-5, the V gene TRBV27; 11 bases are a match to TRBD2. CDR3 size: 18 residues. In germline, CDR1 is MNHEY, CDR2 SMNVEV (reference sequence). With 2 bases clipped from V and 4 bases from J, the junction kept 12 bases outside the gene matches. The CDR3 loop reads CASSLDGGGLAAGETQYF. DNA of the CDR3: TGTGCCAGCAGTTTAGACGGAGGGGGACTAGCGGCAGGAGAGACCCAGTACTTC.

The gene calls are TRBV27 and TRBJ1-2, with a weak D call TRBD1 (6 bases). Trimming shortened V by 5 bases and J by 1 base, and 20 bases separated the two germline ends. Germline lookup yields CDR1 MNHEY and CDR2 SMNVEV (reference sequence). This CDR3 has 17 residues. The CDR3 bases are TGTGCCAGCAGTATCACAGGGCCAGGGACCATTAACTATGGCTACACCTTC. Amino acids: CASSITGPGTINYGYTF.

The rearrangement joins TRBV11-3 to TRBJ2-5, with D tentatively TRBD1 or TRBD2 (5 bases each). Germline-derived CDR1 and CDR2 are SGHNT and YENEEA. This CDR3 contains 15 residues. Trimming pared 8 bases from V and 5 bases from J, leaving 21 bases between. The CDR3 is CASQRRGLPGETQYF. The CDR3 DNA is TGTGCCAGCCAACGGAGAGGACTGCCAGGGGAGACCCAGTACTTC.

This clone came up a few times. This chain connects TRBV7-9 to TRBJ1-4; D ambiguous. The ends were cut back, 6 bases at V and 1 base at J, with 9 bases in the middle. Germline CDR1 reads SEHNR; CDR2 reads FQNEAQ (reference sequence). The CDR3 totals 14 residues. This CDR3 reads CASRRAGTNEKLFF. The CDR3 DNA is TGTGCCAGCAGAAGGGCAGGAACTAATGAAAAACTGTTTTTT. The entire variable domain, with the rest obtained from reference TRBV7-9 and TRBJ1-4, is as follows: DTGVSQNPRHKITKRGQNVTFRCDPISEHNRLYWYRQTLGQGPEFLTYFQNEAQLEKSRLLSDRFSAERPKGSFSTLEIQRTEQGDSAMYLCASRRAGTNEKLFFGSGTQLSVL.

The gene calls are TRBV28 and TRBJ2-1; no definite D call. CDR1 MDHEN and CDR2 SYDVKM come from the germline V gene. The germline V and J ends were trimmed by 2 bases and 10 bases, with 12 bases remaining between them. The CDR3 length is 13 residues. CDR3 loop: CASSLRSPREQFF. As DNA, the CDR3 is TGTGCCAGCAGTTTACGAAGCCCGAGGGAGCAGTTCTTC.

This chain links TRBV2 with TRBJ2-5; 10 positions agree with TRBD1. V shed 3 bases, J shed 5 bases, and the junction held 3 bases outside the gene matches. Germline-derived CDR1 and CDR2 are SNHLY and FYNNEI. CDR3 length: 14 amino acids. This CDR3 reads CASSDSDRGETQYF. In DNA, the CDR3 is TGTGCCAGCAGTGACTCGGACAGGGGGGAGACCCAGTACTTC.

The gene calls are TRBV5-5 and TRBJ1-1, with 8 bases matching TRBD1. CDR1 and CDR2 (germline): SGHKS, YYEKEE (reference sequence). This CDR3 region has 15 residues. J lost 4 bases, V lost 0 bases, and 5 bases had no gene match. Written as DNA, the CDR3 is TGTGCCAGCAGCTTGGTGCAGGGGGCGCGCACTGAAGCTTTCTTT. Amino acids: CASSLVQGARTEAFF.

The genes are TRBV3-1 (or the pseudogene TRBV3-2) and TRBJ2-3; D call uncertain. The CDR3 has 15 amino acids. Trimming left V 2 bases short and J 0 bases short, with 9 bases between. Germline V gene data show CDR1 as LGHDT and CDR2 as YNNKEL (reference sequence). The DNA of the CDR3 is TGTGCCAGCAGCCAATTTACTTCTAGCACAGATACGCAGTATTTT. It translates to CASSQFTSSTDTQYF.

The chain has TRBV4-1 and TRBJ2-7, with D perhaps matching TRBD1 or TRBD2 (6 bases each). Per germline, CDR1 MGHRA and CDR2 YSYEKL. Trimming took off 1 base at V and 7 bases at J, with 20 bases between the two ends. The length of the CDR3 is 16 residues. The CDR3 protein is CASSQVTVGGWREQYF. CDR3 coding DNA: TGCGCCAGCAGCCAAGTTACGGTCGGGGGCTGGAGGGAGCAGTACTTC.

V is TRBV12-1 and J is TRBJ2-7; TRBD2, the D gene given by the table, was not confirmed from the DNA. TRBV12-1 is classified as a pseudogene. This CDR3 contains 16 residues. CDR3 amino acids: CASSSPLAGAAYEQYF. In DNA, the CDR3 is TGTGCCAGCAGCTCCCCACTAGCGGGGGCCGCCTACGAGCAGTACTTC.

This clone occurred once. The V and J genes are TRBV7-6 and TRBJ1-3; the D gene is possibly TRBD1 (6 bases). This CDR3 region has 16 residues. Germline V CDR1 and CDR2: SGHVS, FNYEAQ. The ends were cut back, 2 bases at V and 0 bases at J, with 11 bases in the middle. CDR3 sequence: CASSLIQGLSGNTIYF. CDR3 nucleotides: TGTGCCAGCAGCTTAATTCAGGGGCTCTCTGGAAACACCATATATTTT.

The V gene is TRBV6-5, the J gene TRBJ2-6, with D possibly being TRBD2 (6 bases). V lost 7 bases and J 2 bases, leaving 12 bases between the germline ends. There are 15 residues in the CDR3. CDR1 and CDR2 from the germline V gene are MNHEY and SVGAGI. This CDR3 reads CASMEGSAGANVLTF. The CDR3 nucleotides read TGTGCCAGCATGGAGGGATCTGCTGGGGCCAACGTCCTGACTTTC.

The chain joins TRBV9 to TRBJ2-1; D is undetermined. This CDR3 has 13 amino acids. V lost 3 bases and J lost 4, with 8 bases in between. Per germline, CDR1 SGDLS and CDR2 YYNGEE. The chain's CDR3 is CASSDWRYNEQFF. CDR3 nucleotides: TGTGCCAGCAGCGATTGGAGATACAATGAGCAGTTCTTC.

J is TRBJ2-7 and V is TRBV15, with 7 bases fitting TRBD1. Looked up from germline, CDR1 is LNHNV and CDR2 is YYDKDF (reference sequence). V lost 0 bases, J lost 0 bases, and 2 bases stayed unmatched. This CDR3 is built from 15 residues. DNA for the CDR3: TGTGCCACCAGCAGAGAGACAGGGTCCTCCTACGAGCAGTACTTC. Amino acid sequence: CATSRETGSSYEQYF.

The chain employs TRBV20-1 and TRBJ1-4, with D perhaps matching TRBD1 (5 bases). The germline CDR1 and CDR2 sequences are DFQATT and SNEGSKA (reference sequence). Trimming took 3 bases from V and 8 from J, leaving 13 bases between them. This CDR3 is built from 13 residues. The CDR3 sequence is CSASLGEKEKLFF. CDR3 DNA sequence: TGCAGTGCTAGTTTAGGGGAGAAGGAAAAACTGTTTTTT.

V usage is TRBV7-3 and J usage is TRBJ2-2, with D unclear. This CDR3 is 16 amino acids long. With 0 bases removed from V and 5 bases from J, the gap between germline ends came to 13 bases. The germline V gene has CDR1 SGHTA and CDR2 FQGTGA. DNA for the CDR3: TGTGCCAGCAGCTTAACGTTTTGGGCCAGGACCGGGGAGCTGTTTTTT. As protein: CASSLTFWARTGELFF.

The V gene is TRBV7-2, the J gene TRBJ2-6, with D hard to call. This CDR3 has 17 residues. Germline loops: CDR1 SGHTA, CDR2 FQGNSA. Trimming took off 1 base at V and 0 bases at J, with 10 bases between the two ends. CDR3 amino acids: CASSLVARSSGANVLTF. The CDR3 region has the DNA TGTGCCAGCAGCTTAGTCGCCAGGTCCTCTGGGGCCAACGTCCTGACTTTC. Drawing the rest from reference TRBV7-2 and TRBJ2-6, the complete variable domain is GAGVSQSPSNKVTEKGKDVELRCDPISGHTALYWYRQSLGQGLEFLIYFQGNSAPDKSGLPSDRFSAERTGGSVSTLTIQRTQQEDSAVYLCASSLVARSSGANVLTFGAGSRLTVL.

The chain has TRBV30 and TRBJ1-2; the D is unclear. V shed 0 bases and J shed 8 bases, with 13 bases lying between them. The CDR3 has 13 residues. In germline, CDR1 is GTSNPN, CDR2 SVGIG (reference sequence). CDR3 sequence: CAWSVSYEGGYTF. For the CDR3, the DNA is TGTGCCTGGAGTGTATCTTATGAGGGCGGCTACACCTTC.

The CDR3 sequence is CASTSGSGETQYF. The DNA for the CDR3 is TGTGCCAGCACTAGCGGGAGCGGGGAGACCCAGTACTTC. The chain is built from TRBV2 and TRBJ2-5; 10 positions agree with TRBD2. This CDR3 comprises 13 residues. J was trimmed by 5 bases and V by 7 bases; bases with no gene match: 4. Germline lookup yields CDR1 SNHLY and CDR2 FYNNEI.

There are a few counts of this clone. This chain connects TRBV7-8 to TRBJ2-7; a weak D match, TRBD1 (6 bases). The V end lost 3 bases, the J end lost 2 bases, and 11 bases lay between the germline ends. Germline V CDR1 and CDR2: SGHVS, FQNEAQ. The CDR3 has 14 residues. The CDR3 here is CASSFVQGTYEQYF. CDR3 coding DNA: TGTGCCAGCAGCTTCGTTCAGGGGACCTACGAGCAGTACTTC.